This T cell receptor beta chain was sequenced in a study of blood T cells in healthy people across ages. Staff drew around 10 milliliters of peripheral blood from each donor. This clonotype was counted between two and nine times. Primers used in a second PCR of roughly 6 to 11 cycles were a sample-barcoded 5' primer and a J-beta primer mix. TCRdb analysed the 5' RACE reads with MiXCR anew, one entry per CDR3 protein. The data show roughly 1.5 million distinct CDR3 sequences, with roughly 43% seen just once and 4% held by the top ten. The germline V gene has CDR1 GTSNPN and CDR2 SVGIG (reference sequence). The CDR3 contains 16 residues. The ends were cut back, 2 bases at V and 2 bases at J, with 19 bases in the middle.

The clonotype was recovered from a young woman in good health. The V gene is TRBV30, the J gene TRBJ2-7, with D perhaps TRBD1 (6 bases). Sequencing was carried out using blood. CDR3 protein: CAWSSIQGPRPYEQYF. CDR3 sequence (DNA): TGTGCCTGGAGTTCTATTCAGGGGCCTCGTCCCTACGAGCAGTACTTC.